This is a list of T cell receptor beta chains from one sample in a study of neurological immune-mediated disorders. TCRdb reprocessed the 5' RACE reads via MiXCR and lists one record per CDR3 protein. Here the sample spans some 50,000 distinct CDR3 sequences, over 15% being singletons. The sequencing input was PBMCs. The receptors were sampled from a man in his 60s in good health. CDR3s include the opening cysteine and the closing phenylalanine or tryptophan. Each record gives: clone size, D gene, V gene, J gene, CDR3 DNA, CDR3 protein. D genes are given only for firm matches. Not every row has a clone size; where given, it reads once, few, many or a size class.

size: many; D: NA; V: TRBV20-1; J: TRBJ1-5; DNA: TGCAGTGCTAGAGCGTACGGGGATCAGCCCCAGCATTTT; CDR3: CSARAYGDQPQHF
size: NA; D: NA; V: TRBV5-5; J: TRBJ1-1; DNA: TGTGCCAGCAGCTTGGTATTGGGTGATGCTTTCTTT; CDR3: CASSLVLGDAFF
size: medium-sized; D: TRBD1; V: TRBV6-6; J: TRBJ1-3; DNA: TGTGCCAGCAGTTCCTGGACCGGACAGGGACAAGGAAACACCATATATTTT; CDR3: CASSSWTGQGQGNTIYF
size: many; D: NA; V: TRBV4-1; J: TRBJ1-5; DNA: TGCGCCAGCAGCCAAGTCCTGAATCAGCCCCAGCATTTT; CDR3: CASSQVLNQPQHF
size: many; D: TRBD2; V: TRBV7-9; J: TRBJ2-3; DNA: TGTGCCAGCAGCTTCACGGGAGGGCCGGGAACAGATACGCAGTATTTT; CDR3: CASSFTGGPGTDTQYF
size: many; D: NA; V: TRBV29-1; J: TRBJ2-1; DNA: TGCAGCGTTGCGGTAGCGAGTGAGCAGTTCTTC; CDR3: CSVAVASEQFF
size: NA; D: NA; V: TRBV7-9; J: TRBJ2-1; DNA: TGTGCCAGCAGCTTTCCCCGGGTAAATGAGCAGTTCTTC; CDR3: CASSFPRVNEQFF
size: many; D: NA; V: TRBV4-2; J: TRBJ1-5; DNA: TGTGCCAGCAGCCAAGAGGCAGGGAGGGTTCAGCCCCAGCATTTT; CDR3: CASSQEAGRVQPQHF
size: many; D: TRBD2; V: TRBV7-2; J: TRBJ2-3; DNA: TGTGCCAGCAGCTTAGACCCGGGAGGGCGGGGCACAGATACGCAGTATTTT; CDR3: CASSLDPGGRGTDTQYF
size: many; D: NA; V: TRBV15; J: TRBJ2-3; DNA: TGTGCCACCAGCAGAGACCTGGTAGTAGCGCAGTATTTT; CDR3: CATSRDLVVAQYF
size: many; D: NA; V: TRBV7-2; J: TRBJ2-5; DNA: TGTGCCAGCAGCTTACCGCAAGAGACCCAGTACTTC; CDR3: CASSLPQETQYF